This entry concerns a single TCR beta chain. Antigen: not known. Alongside a J-beta primer mix, a sample-barcoded 5' primer served in a second PCR lasting about 7 to 12 cycles. TCRdb redid the calling of the 5' RACE reads with MiXCR, one entry per CDR3 protein. The sample contains about 1.7 million distinct CDR3 sequences, 28% of which appear only once. The sample originates from a study of blood T cells in healthy people across ages. Per germline, CDR1 SQVTM and CDR2 ANQGSEA. With V trimmed by 6 bases and J by 7 bases, 11 bases remained unmatched. The CDR3 is 13 amino acids. Study results and limitations: Long-lived donors exceeded aged donors in naive CD4+ cells and diversity. As naive T cell percentage varied, TCR beta diversity correlated strongly with it. Unknown CMV status may confound age-related changes in expanded clones.

This sequence was found in a woman aged 25 to 39 in good health. Sequenced material: blood. The chain uses TRBV29-1 and TRBJ1-1, with 7 bases fitting TRBD1. The CDR3 loop reads CSVRRGTEGEAFF. The DNA for the CDR3 is TGCAGCGTACGCCGCGGGACAGAAGGTGAAGCTTTCTTT.